The clone carrying this T cell receptor beta chain has only one observation. This sample was included in a study of tumor-infiltrating lymphocytes in localized non-small cell lung cancer. The V end lost 0 bases, the J end lost 5 bases, and 11 bases lay between the germline ends. Germline V gene data show CDR1 as SGHDT and CDR2 as YYEEEE. The CDR3 has 15 amino acids. Here immunoSEQ multiplex PCR was the method, and the copy in TCRdb shows in-frame clones only, minus some. The top ten clones hold less than 25% of a sample with 9,300 or so clones, under 85% of them seen once. This TCR was recovered from a human donor with non-small cell lung cancer. Material: lung tumor tissue. The rearrangement uses TRBV5-6 and TRBJ2-2; either TRBD1 or TRBD2 may supply D (5 bases each). The CDR3 region is CASSLAGTSTGELFF. The CDR3 DNA reads as TGTGCCAGCAGCTTGGCTGGGACGAGTACCGGGGAGCTGTTTTTT. Together with reference TRBV5-6 and TRBJ2-2, the CDR3 gives the full variable domain: DAGVTQSPTHLIKTRGQQVTLRCSPKSGHDTVSWYQQALGQGPQFIFQYYEEEERQRGNFPDRFSGHQFPNYSSELNVNALLLGDSALYLCASSLAGTSTGELFFGEGSRLTVL.